This T cell receptor beta chain was found in a study of blood T cells in healthy people across ages. Together with a sample-barcoded 5' primer, a J-beta primer mix was included in a second PCR lasting about 6 to 12 cycles. With 12 random nucleotides, a template-switch adaptor tagged each individual cDNA molecule. TCRdb fed the 5' RACE reads into MiXCR, producing one record per CDR3 protein. The sample yields 550,000 to 600,000 distinct CDR3 sequences, around half seen once. The CDR3 totals 15 residues. Germline loops: CDR1 KGHSH, CDR2 LQKENI. Unmatched junction bases numbered 10, after V lost 2 bases and J lost 6 bases.

Specimen: blood. The source of this sequence is an elderly man in good health. The genes are TRBV18 and TRBJ2-7, with 7 bases matching TRBD1. The DNA of the CDR3 is TGTGCCAGCTCACCAGCGACAGGGAGTACAGGCGAGCAGTACTTC. Protein: CASSPATGSTGEQYF.